These T cell receptor beta chains were read from a single sample in a study of cytomegalovirus exposure and HLA in healthy donors. Measured with immunoSEQ multiplex PCR; TCRdb has only the in-frame clones, and not every one. This sample's table has under 200,000 clones. The specimen sequenced was PBMCs. The receptors here all came from a man aged 25 to 45 in good health and CMV-seronegative. Each CDR3 is given with its conserved first and last residue. The D gene is left open where the match is weak.

>TRBJ1-3|13|TRBV25-1|.
CASSEWAGNTIYF
TGTGCCAGCAGTGAATGGGCAGGAAACACCATATATTTT
>TRBJ1-1|19|TRBV4-2|TRBD1
CASSQAFSGGSSKTTEAFF
TGTGCCAGCAGCCAAGCCTTCTCAGGGGGCTCGAGCAAAACAACTGAAGCTTTCTTT
>TRBJ1-2|16|TRBV28|.
CASSAIDAVRDYGYTF
TGTGCCAGCAGTGCCATTGATGCGGTTCGCGACTATGGCTACACCTTC
>TRBJ1-1|13|TRBV30|.
CAWSAGLDTEAFF
TGTGCCTGGAGCGCAGGGTTGGACACTGAAGCTTTCTTT
>TRBJ1-5|15|TRBV9|.
CASSVAVDNNQPQHF
TGTGCCAGCAGCGTAGCGGTAGATAACAATCAGCCCCAGCATTTT
>TRBJ2-5|15|TRBV6-5|TRBD2
CASSYRAGDLETQYF
TGTGCCAGCAGTTACCGAGCGGGGGATCTCGAGACCCAGTACTTC
>TRBJ1-1|14|TRBV5-1|.
CASSTRTGDTEAFF
TGCGCCAGCAGCACTAGGACGGGGGACACTGAAGCTTTCTTT
>TRBJ2-7|16|TRBV6-6|.
CASSPRASPPHYEQYF
TGTGCCAGCAGTCCCCGCGCCTCACCCCCCCACTACGAGCAGTACTTC
>TRBJ1-5|16|TRBV11-3|.
CASSTGARYSNQPQHF
TGTGCCAGCAGCACCGGAGCCCGGTATAGCAATCAGCCCCAGCATTTT
>TRBJ2-1|16|TRBV29-1|TRBD2
CSATPRGTSGTVEQFF
TGCAGCGCCACGCCCAGAGGCACTAGCGGGACGGTTGAGCAGTTCTTC
>TRBJ2-2|14|TRBV10-1|.
CASTPHGNTGELFF
TGCGCCAGCACGCCACATGGGAACACCGGGGAGCTGTTTTTT
>TRBJ2-7|13|TRBV27|TRBD1
CASSFTGGYEQYF
TGTGCCAGCAGTTTCACAGGGGGATACGAGCAGTACTTC
>TRBJ1-4|14|TRBV2|.
CASSDGRTNEKLFF
TGTGCCAGCAGTGATGGCCGAACTAATGAAAAACTGTTTTTT
>TRBJ1-3|15|TRBV7-6|TRBD1
CASSLPQGFGNTIYF
TGTGCCAGCAGCTTACCACAGGGGTTTGGAAACACCATATATTTT
>TRBJ1-5|16|TRBV19|TRBD1
CASSFGRQGIYQPQHF
TGTGCCAGTAGTTTCGGGAGACAGGGCATTTATCAGCCCCAGCATTTT
>TRBJ2-2|18|TRBV5-1|TRBD2
CASSLLASGGLNTGELFF
TGCGCCAGCAGCTTGTTGGCTAGCGGGGGCCTAAACACCGGGGAGCTGTTTTTT
>TRBJ2-7|18|TRBV30|TRBD1
CAWSRDRVRLRGHYEQYF
TGTGCCTGGTCTAGGGACAGGGTAAGATTAAGAGGGCACTACGAGCAGTACTTC
>TRBJ2-2|18|TRBV11-3|TRBD2
CASSLESGLAGVTGELFF
TGTGCCAGCAGCTTAGAATCAGGACTAGCGGGGGTAACCGGGGAGCTGTTTTTT
>TRBJ2-1|13|TRBV2|.
CASSAASYNEQFF
TGTGCCAGCAGTGCAGCGAGCTACAATGAGCAGTTCTTC
>TRBJ1-3|15|TRBV7-9|.
CASSSLEGSGNTIYF
TGTGCCAGCAGCTCCCTTGAGGGCTCTGGAAACACCATATATTTT
>TRBJ2-7|15|TRBV9|TRBD1
CASSESGTDLYEQYF
TGTGCCAGCAGCGAGTCCGGGACAGACCTCTACGAGCAGTACTTC
>TRBJ2-1|14|TRBV5-1|TRBD2
CASSDPSGGDEQFF
TGCGCCAGCAGCGACCCTAGCGGGGGCGATGAGCAGTTCTTC
>TRBJ2-7|13|TRBV11-3|.
CASSLESLPEQYF
TGTGCCAGCAGCTTAGAATCACTTCCCGAGCAGTACTTC
>TRBJ1-3|18|TRBV4-1|TRBD1
CASSQVGTGKFSGNTIYF
TGCGCCAGCAGCCAAGTCGGGACAGGGAAGTTCTCTGGAAACACCATATATTTT
>TRBJ2-7|13|TRBV11-2|.
CASSLAGWYEQYF
TGTGCCAGCAGCTTAGCAGGGTGGTACGAGCAGTACTTC
>TRBJ1-1|14|TRBV6-5|TRBD1
CASSKPGQGTEAFF
TGTGCCAGCAGTAAACCGGGACAGGGCACTGAAGCTTTCTTT
>TRBJ2-2|17|TRBV4-2|TRBD2
CASSQDPGLANTGELFF
TGTGCCAGCAGCCAAGACCCAGGACTAGCAAACACCGGGGAGCTGTTTTTT
>TRBJ2-5|16|TRBV11-3|TRBD2
CASSLGVAGIKETQYF
TGTGCCAGCAGCTTAGGAGTAGCGGGGATTAAAGAGACCCAGTACTTC
>TRBJ2-1|15|TRBV5-1|TRBD2
CASSLGSLADNEQFF
TGCGCCAGCAGCTTGGGGAGTCTAGCGGACAATGAGCAGTTCTTC
>TRBJ1-1|12|TRBV14|.
CASSPSGFEAFF
TGTGCCAGCAGCCCGAGCGGCTTTGAAGCTTTCTTT
>TRBJ1-2|14|TRBV5-1|.
CASSSGGGSGGYTF
TGCGCCAGCAGCTCAGGCGGGGGAAGTGGTGGCTACACCTTC
>TRBJ1-2|15|TRBV7-2|.
CASSLSGPSWDGYTF
TGTGCCAGCAGCTTAAGCGGGCCCTCTTGGGATGGCTACACCTTC
>TRBJ1-3|13|TRBV28|.
CASSSGQGNTIYF
TGTGCCAGCAGCAGTGGACAGGGAAACACCATATATTTT
>TRBJ2-1|12|TRBV19|.
CASSLGGNEQFF
TGTGCCAGTAGCCTAGGTGGGAATGAGCAGTTCTTC
>TRBJ1-2|14|TRBV27|.
CASSLGTGGRGYTF
TGTGCCAGCAGTTTGGGGACGGGGGGTAGGGGCTACACCTTC
>TRBJ2-1|16|TRBV10-1|TRBD2
CASSEYSGGSYNEQFF
TGCGCCAGCAGTGAATATAGCGGGGGCTCCTACAATGAGCAGTTCTTC
>TRBJ2-7|14|TRBV11-3|TRBD1
CASSAWDRGYEQYF
TGTGCCAGCAGCGCCTGGGACAGGGGATACGAGCAGTACTTC
>TRBJ2-7|12|TRBV2|.
CASRLAAYEQYF
TGTGCCAGCAGGCTAGCCGCCTACGAGCAGTACTTC
>TRBJ2-7|13|TRBV18|.
CASGQGTTDEQYF
TGTGCCAGCGGGCAGGGGACTACCGACGAGCAGTACTTC